The 17 T cell receptor beta chains below were found in one sample sequenced in a study of T cell changes during pregnancy in multiple sclerosis. Sequencing used immunoSEQ multiplex PCR; TCRdb keeps in-frame clones, though not all of them. The sample yields over 55,000 clones, just under 90% seen once. The sequencing sample was made of peripheral blood from another person, used as feeder cells. These receptors all stem from a human donor whose cells served as feeder cells for cultures in a pregnancy study.

As DNA, the CDR3 is TGTGCCAGCTCACCAGAAACAGGAGGCGCCACTGAAGCTTTCTTT. Translated, it gives CASSPETGGATEAFF. This rearrangement joins TRBV18 to TRBJ1-1; TRBD1 might be the D (5 bases). This CDR3 is built from 15 residues. V dropped 2 bases and J dropped 4 bases, with 14 bases sitting between them. Germline V gives CDR1 KGHSH, CDR2 LQKENI.

The chain carries TRBV6-1 and TRBJ2-5, with TRBD2 matching over 7 bases. V dropped 2 bases and J dropped 2; count of bases not matched to a gene: 5. The CDR3 is made up of 15 amino acids. CDR1 MNHNS and CDR2 SASEGT come from the germline V gene. Here the CDR3 DNA reads TGTGCCAGCAGTGAATCGGTGGGAGGGCAAGAGACCCAGTACTTC. Residues: CASSESVGGQETQYF.

The gene calls are TRBV5-1 and TRBJ2-3, with 7 bases identical to TRBD2. V lost 1 base, J lost 3 bases, and 2 bases stayed unmatched. CDR1 is SGHRS and CDR2 is YFSETQ in the germline V gene. The CDR3 contains 14 residues. CDR3 DNA: TGCGCCAGCAGCTTGACCGGGAGGACAGATACGCAGTATTTT. Translation gives CASSLTGRTDTQYF.

V and J are TRBV10-1 and TRBJ1-2; D may be TRBD1 (6 bases). This CDR3 has 15 residues. V was pared by 3 bases and J by 4 bases, with 15 bases between. Per the germline V gene, CDR1 is WNHNN and CDR2 is SYGVQD (reference sequence). The CDR3 region is CASSERIGDIYGYTF. The CDR3 DNA sequence: TGCGCCAGCAGTGAACGTATAGGGGACATCTATGGCTACACCTTC.

The rearrangement uses TRBV18 and TRBJ2-1; D is unclear. V shed 3 bases and J shed 0 bases, with 6 bases lying between them. CDR3 length: 14 residues. Germline lookup yields CDR1 KGHSH and CDR2 LQKENI. The CDR3 bases are TGTGCCAGCTCACCCTCTCCCTCCTACAATGAGCAGTTCTTC. It translates to CASSPSPSYNEQFF. The whole variable domain, remainder taken from reference TRBV18 and TRBJ2-1, is NAGVMQNPRHLVRRRGQEARLRCSPMKGHSHVYWYRQLPEEGLKFMVYLQKENIIDESGMPKERFSAEFPKEGPSILRIQQVVRGDSAAYFCASSPSPSYNEQFFGPGTRLTVL.

V is TRBV6-1 and J is TRBJ2-5; maybe TRBD1 (6 bases). Trimming cost V 2 bases and J 5 bases, with 15 bases left between them. The CDR3 is made up of 15 amino acids. Germline CDR1 MNHNS, CDR2 SASEGT. CDR3 sequence: CASSEHPGVVETQYF. In DNA, the CDR3 is TGTGCCAGCAGTGAACATCCAGGGGTGGTGGAGACCCAGTACTTC.

This rearrangement joins TRBV29-1 to TRBJ1-2; no clear D gene. The V gene's germline CDR1 is SQVTM and CDR2 ANQGSEA. V was pared by 7 bases and J by 1 base, with 10 bases between. CDR3 length: 12 residues. The CDR3 nucleotides read TGCAGCGCCTGGGGAAATAACTATGGCTACACCTTC. It is translated as CSAWGNNYGYTF.

The chain combines TRBV5-1 with TRBJ2-3; 8 bases are a match to TRBD1. The V gene's germline CDR1 is SGHRS and CDR2 YFSETQ. V gave up 4 bases and J gave up 4 bases; unmatched junction bases: 5. The CDR3 is 14 amino acids. CDR3 in DNA: TGCGCCAGCAGCCAGGACAGGGTTTCAGATACGCAGTATTTT. It yields the protein CASSQDRVSDTQYF.

CDR3 residues: CASSTKSTGDHTEAFF. The CDR3 DNA reads TGTGCCAGCAGCACCAAATCTACAGGGGACCACACTGAAGCTTTCTTT. The chain recombines TRBV5-5 with TRBJ1-1; 7 bases align to TRBD1. The CDR3 contains 16 residues. The V gene end was trimmed by 4 bases and the J gene end by 3 bases; junction bases not matched to a gene: 12. The germline CDR1 and CDR2 sequences are SGHKS and YYEKEE (reference sequence). The variable domain in full, with the rest retrieved from reference TRBV5-5 and TRBJ1-1, is DAGVTQSPTHLIKTRGQQVTLRCSPISGHKSVSWYQQVLGQGPQFIFQYYEKEERGRGNFPDRFSARQFPNYSSELNVNALLLGDSALYLCASSTKSTGDHTEAFFGQGTRLTVV.

This rearrangement joins TRBV6-5 to TRBJ1-1; a possible D gene is TRBD1 (5 bases). In germline, CDR1 is MNHEY, CDR2 SVGAGI. Trimming pared 6 bases from V and 0 bases from J, leaving 8 bases between. CDR3 size: 13 residues. CDR3 nucleotides: TGTGCCAGCAGCCAGACAGTGAACACTGAAGCTTTCTTT. Residues: CASSQTVNTEAFF.

This chain links TRBV11-2 with TRBJ1-2; the D is unclear. The CDR3 sequence is 14 residues long. Germline lookup yields CDR1 SGHAT and CDR2 FQNNGV. Trimming took 1 base from V and 0 from J, leaving 6 bases between them. The CDR3 nucleotides are TGTGCCAGCAGCTTAGCTTGGGCTAACTATGGCTACACCTTC. Encoded protein: CASSLAWANYGYTF.

This clone was counted a single time. The DNA of the CDR3 is TGTGCCAGCAGCTTAGGCCACAATCAGCCCCAGCATTTT. The encoded protein is CASSLGHNQPQHF. This chain links TRBV7-8 with TRBJ1-5; D is undetermined. CDR1 and CDR2 from the germline V gene are SGHVS and FQNEAQ. There are 13 residues in the CDR3. The V and J ends lost 1 base and 3 bases respectively, with 4 bases between them.

The chain has TRBV11-2 and TRBJ2-7, with D possibly matching TRBD2 (5 bases). Trimming removed 2 bases from V and 6 bases from J, with 8 bases in between. The CDR3 is 12 amino acids. Germline V lookup: CDR1 SGHAT, CDR2 FQNNGV. The DNA for the CDR3 is TGTGCCAGCAGCTTAAGAGGGATCGAGCAGTACTTC. The encoded protein is CASSLRGIEQYF.

The rearrangement uses TRBV6-6 and TRBJ1-2; TRBD1 might be the D (5 bases). Trimming removed 5 bases from V and 5 bases from J, with 12 bases in between. CDR1 is MNHNY and CDR2 is SVGAGI in the germline V gene (reference sequence). The CDR3 runs to 13 residues. CDR3 sequence: CASSHPGGYGYTF. For the CDR3, the DNA is TGTGCCAGCAGTCATCCCGGGGGGTATGGCTACACCTTC.

V usage is TRBV30 and J usage is TRBJ2-3; 13 positions agree with TRBD2. CDR3 length equals 16 residues. With 4 bases clipped from V and 3 bases from J, the junction kept 7 bases outside the gene matches. The V gene's germline CDR1 is GTSNPN and CDR2 SVGIG (reference sequence). Written as DNA, the CDR3 is TGTGCCTGGATACGGACTAGCGGGAGAAGAACAGATACGCAGTATTTT. Its translation is CAWIRTSGRRTDTQYF.

The gene calls are TRBV6-5 and TRBJ2-3; D perhaps matches TRBD2 (6 bases). Trimming left V 8 bases short and J 0 bases short, with 9 bases between. Germline CDR1 MNHEY, CDR2 SVGAGI. The CDR3 has 13 residues. This chain's CDR3 is CASWRASTDTQYF. The CDR3, as DNA: TGTGCCAGCTGGAGGGCTAGCACAGATACGCAGTATTTT.

The chain recombines TRBV6-1 with TRBJ1-4; TRBD1 agrees at 8 bases. The V segment lost 2 bases and the J segment 4 bases; nucleotides outside the gene matches: 12. This CDR3 comprises 18 residues. CDR1 is MNHNS and CDR2 is SASEGT in the germline V gene. In nucleotides, the CDR3 is TGTGCCAGCAGTGAACGGACAGGGAGCTACTTGGGTAATGAAAAACTGTTTTTT. Translating it yields CASSERTGSYLGNEKLFF.